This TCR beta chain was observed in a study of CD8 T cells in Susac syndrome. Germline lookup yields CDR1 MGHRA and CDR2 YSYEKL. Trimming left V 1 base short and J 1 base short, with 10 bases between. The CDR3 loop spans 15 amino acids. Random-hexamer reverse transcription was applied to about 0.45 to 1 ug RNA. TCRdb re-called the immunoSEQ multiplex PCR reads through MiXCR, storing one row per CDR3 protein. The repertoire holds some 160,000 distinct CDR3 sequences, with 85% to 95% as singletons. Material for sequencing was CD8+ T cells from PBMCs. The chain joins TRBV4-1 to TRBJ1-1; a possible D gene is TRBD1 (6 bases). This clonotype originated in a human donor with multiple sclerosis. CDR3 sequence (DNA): TGCGCCAGCAGCCAAGCATCACAGGGGAACACTGAAGCTTTCTTT. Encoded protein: CASSQASQGNTEAFF.